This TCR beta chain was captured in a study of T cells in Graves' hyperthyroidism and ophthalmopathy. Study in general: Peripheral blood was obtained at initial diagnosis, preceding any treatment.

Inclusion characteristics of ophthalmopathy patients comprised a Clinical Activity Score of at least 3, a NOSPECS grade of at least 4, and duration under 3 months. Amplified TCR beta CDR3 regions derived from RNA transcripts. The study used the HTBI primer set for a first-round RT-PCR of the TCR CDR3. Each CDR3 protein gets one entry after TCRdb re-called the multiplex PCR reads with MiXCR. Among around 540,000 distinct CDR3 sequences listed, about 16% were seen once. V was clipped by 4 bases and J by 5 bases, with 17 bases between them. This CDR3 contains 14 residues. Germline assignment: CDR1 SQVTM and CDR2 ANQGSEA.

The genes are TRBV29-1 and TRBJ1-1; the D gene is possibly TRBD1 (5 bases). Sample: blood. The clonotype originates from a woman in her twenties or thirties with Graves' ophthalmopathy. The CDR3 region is CSVGGTALGTEAFF. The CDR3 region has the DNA TGCAGCGTTGGGGGGACCGCTTTGGGGACTGAAGCTTTCTTT.